This T cell receptor beta chain derives from a study of blood T cell repertoires in COVID-19. At the level of the study: Acute and convalescent COVID-19 samples came from the United States, Italy and Spain. PBMCs, B-cell-depleted T cells, or T cells provided the cDNA or gDNA that made up the material.

Germline V gene data show CDR1 as SGHAT and CDR2 as FQNNGV. After removal of 5 bases from V and 1 base from J, the junction contained 8 bases not matched to a gene. The CDR3 extends over 15 amino acids. A Seattle source enrolled patients during active infection and followed them longitudinally. Sequencing was performed with immunoSEQ multiplex PCR; in TCRdb, only in-frame clones are kept and a portion is missing. Of some 180,000 clones detected, more than 75% appear once; the ten largest clones hold approximately 6%. V is TRBV11-2 and J is TRBJ2-7, with TRBD1 matching 7 bases. The sample taken for sequencing was peripheral blood. The receptor was isolated from a woman aged 35 to 49 with COVID-19, enrolled during active disease. CDR3 in DNA: TGTGCCAGCAGCCCACAGGGGACCATTTCCTACGAGCAGTACTTC. Its protein product is CASSPQGTISYEQYF.